Each of the 19 T cell receptor beta chains below was sequenced from the same sample in a study of identical twins (dated by TCRdb to the mid-2010s). Library method: 5' RACE. Reads for this sample came from an Illumina HiSeq 2000. Using fastp trimming at Q25 and MiXCR clonotype assembly, TCRdb reanalyzed the public sequencing data and kept in-frame beta chains. Each record represents a unique CDR3 protein, reported with the most common genes and DNA among its rows. In all, the sample holds about 220,000 distinct CDR3 sequences, and under 10% of those were seen once. The ten top clones hold about 2% of the sample. The data also belong to a second study, concerning yellow fever vaccine responses in identical twins.

The sample was memory (CD45RO+) T cells sorted from blood. The cell subset or site label here, explained by the study, means: CD45RO+ enriched T cells. Every receptor here comes from a woman aged 18-35 years in good health.

The table lists this clonotype with a few counts. The rearrangement uses TRBV20-1 and TRBJ2-3; TRBD1 aligns across 9 bases. V lost 3 bases, J lost 1 base, and 8 bases stayed unmatched. The CDR3 covers 16 residues. Germline CDR1 is DFQATT and CDR2 is SNEGSKA (reference sequence). The CDR3 region is CSARSPGQGGTDTQYF. CDR3 nucleotide sequence: TGCAGTGCTAGGAGCCCGGGACAGGGAGGCACAGATACGCAGTATTTT.

In this sample, this clonotype turned up a few times. The chain combines TRBV9 with TRBJ2-7, with TRBD2 matching over 8 bases. The CDR3 sequence is 17 residues long. The germline V gene encodes CDR1 SGDLS and CDR2 YYNGEE. J was trimmed by 0 bases and V by 7 bases; bases with no gene match: 15. The CDR3 DNA follows: TGTGCCAGCTCCCGGGCCGGGGGCGGGGGGAGCTCCTACGAGCAGTACTTC. It specifies CASSRAGGGGSSYEQYF.

The V call is TRBV5-6, the J call TRBJ1-1; D gene uncertain. Deletions cut 4 bases from V and 0 bases from J, with 13 bases between. The germline CDR1 and CDR2 sequences are SGHDT and YYEEEE. CDR3 length: 15 amino acids. CDR3 residues: CASSLDRRMNTEAFF. The CDR3 DNA is TGTGCCAGCAGCCTAGATAGAAGAATGAACACTGAAGCTTTCTTT.

This clonotype was observed many times. This chain joins TRBV5-6 and TRBJ1-4; tentatively, D is TRBD1 (6 bases). CDR3 length equals 17 residues. Trimming removed 4 bases at V and 0 bases at J, with 16 bases between. Germline CDR1 reads SGHDT; CDR2 reads YYEEEE. This CDR3 reads CASSRGGLRTTNEKLFF. The CDR3, as DNA: TGTGCCAGCAGCCGGGGGGGCCTCCGGACAACTAATGAAAAACTGTTTTTT.

Ten or more counts support this clonotype. The chain couples TRBV10-3 to TRBJ1-2; 10 bases match TRBD1. The CDR3 extends over 15 amino acids. V was clipped by 7 bases and J by 5 bases; unmatched bases: 10. The germline V gene encodes CDR1 ENHRY and CDR2 SYGVKD. CDR3 in DNA: TGTGCCATCAAGGGGGACAGGGGTCTCCGGTATGGCTACACCTTC. It is translated as CAIKGDRGLRYGYTF.

The genes are TRBV7-2 and TRBJ2-5; D possibly corresponds to TRBD1 (6 bases). Germline-derived CDR1 and CDR2 are SGHTA and FQGNSA. Deletions cut 8 bases from V and 5 bases from J, with 21 bases between. CDR3 length: 15 amino acids. CDR3 DNA sequence: TGTGCCAGCCAGCTCCAGAACACAGGGTTGGAGACCCAGTACTTC. This translates into CASQLQNTGLETQYF. Based on the CDR3 plus reference TRBV7-2 and TRBJ2-5, the full variable domain is GAGVSQSPSNKVTEKGKDVELRCDPISGHTALYWYRQSLGQGLEFLIYFQGNSAPDKSGLPSDRFSAERTGGSVSTLTIQRTQQEDSAVYLCASQLQNTGLETQYFGPGTRLLVL.

This clonotype has a count of ten or more. The DNA for the CDR3 is TGTGCCAGCAGCGTAGGTCTCGGCGAAGAGACCCAGTACTTC. Translating gives CASSVGLGEETQYF. This chain connects TRBV9 to TRBJ2-5; the D is unclear. Trimming stripped 0 bases from V and 3 bases from J, with 9 bases between. The CDR3 runs 14 residues. Germline CDR1 SGDLS, CDR2 YYNGEE.

V gene TRBV11-2 combines with J gene TRBJ1-1; TRBD1 matches 7 bases. V was clipped by 0 bases and J by 4 bases; unmatched bases: 14. The CDR3 has 18 residues. CDR1 and CDR2 from the germline V gene are SGHAT and FQNNGV. CDR3 coding DNA: TGTGCCAGCAGCTTAGAGTTCCAGCACAGGGGCCAAGGCACTGAAGCTTTCTTT. Its translation is CASSLEFQHRGQGTEAFF.

The V gene is TRBV7-2, the J gene TRBJ2-7, with 7 nucleotides matching TRBD1. With 5 bases clipped from V and 2 bases from J, the junction kept 12 bases outside the gene matches. There are 16 residues in the CDR3. The germline V gene has CDR1 SGHTA and CDR2 FQGNSA. CDR3 region: CASSPREADRPYEQYF. The CDR3 nucleotides read TGTGCCAGCAGCCCTCGTGAAGCGGACAGGCCCTACGAGCAGTACTTC.

In this sample, this clonotype turned up many times. The CDR3 spells CASSLVSGPRYF. CDR3 coding DNA: TGTGCCAGCAGCTTAGTATCGGGTCCCCGGTACTTC. The V gene is TRBV7-9, the J gene TRBJ2-5; no definite D call. Trimming left V 1 base short and J 13 bases short, with 13 bases between. Per the germline V gene, CDR1 is SEHNR and CDR2 is FQNEAQ (reference sequence). The CDR3 contains 12 residues.

The chain links TRBV20-1 to TRBJ2-3; D uncertain. CDR3 length equals 13 residues. V lost 3 bases, J lost 2 bases, and 9 bases lay in between. CDR1 and CDR2 from the germline V gene are DFQATT and SNEGSKA (reference sequence). CDR3 amino acids: CSASGVLTDTQYF. The CDR3, as DNA: TGCAGTGCTAGTGGCGTCCTCACAGATACGCAGTATTTT.

This clonotype was seen many times. The gene calls are TRBV6-4 and TRBJ2-3; TRBD1 might be the D (6 bases). The CDR3 sequence is 16 residues long. The germline CDR1 and CDR2 sequences are MRHNA and SNTAGT. Trimming took off 2 bases at V and 0 bases at J, with 12 bases between the two ends. The CDR3 protein is CASSDLQGGSTDTQYF. The CDR3, as DNA: TGTGCCAGCAGTGACCTACAGGGTGGGAGCACAGATACGCAGTATTTT.

This clonotype has more than one count but fewer than ten. This rearrangement joins TRBV10-3 to TRBJ2-2, with D possibly TRBD1 on 6 matching bases. The V gene's germline CDR1 is ENHRY and CDR2 SYGVKD. CDR3 length: 15 residues. Trimming left V 4 bases short and J 5 bases short, with 14 bases between. CDR3 amino acids: CAISAAGEGTGELFF. The DNA for the CDR3 is TGTGCCATCAGTGCGGCAGGGGAAGGGACCGGGGAGCTGTTTTTT.

Only a few counts were recorded for this clonotype. The rearrangement joins TRBV18 to TRBJ2-3; 10 positions match TRBD1. The J segment lost 4 bases and the V segment lost 0 bases, leaving 4 bases of the junction unmatched. The CDR3 extends over 16 amino acids. CDR1 is KGHSH and CDR2 is LQKENI in the germline V gene. The CDR3 reads CASSPPRGQGPDTQYF. The CDR3 DNA reads as TGTGCCAGCTCACCACCGAGGGGACAGGGGCCAGATACGCAGTATTTT.

This clonotype was found many times. The gene calls are TRBV7-8 and TRBJ2-2; D remains ambiguous. Trimming removed 0 bases from V and 0 bases from J, with 5 bases in between. Germline-derived CDR1 and CDR2 are SGHVS and FQNEAQ. The CDR3 is 15 residues long. In DNA form, the CDR3 reads TGTGCCAGCAGCTTAGCAGGCACGAACACCGGGGAGCTGTTTTTT. It codes for CASSLAGTNTGELFF.

This clonotype was picked up many times. The CDR3 coding sequence is TGTGCCAGCAGTTTCCCCGGGGGGCTTGGCGAGCAGTACTTC. Protein sequence: CASSFPGGLGEQYF. V usage is TRBV28 and J usage is TRBJ2-7; D is perhaps TRBD2 (7 bases). V lost 3 bases and J 6 bases, leaving 15 bases between the germline ends. CDR1 is MDHEN, CDR2 SYDVKM, per germline. The CDR3 contains 14 residues.

This clonotype was counted between two and nine times. The genes are TRBV20-1 and TRBJ2-7; 8 bases match TRBD1. Germline values: CDR1 DFQATT, CDR2 SNEGSKA (reference sequence). V shed 5 bases, J shed 5 bases, and the junction held 14 bases outside the gene matches. CDR3 length: 15 amino acids. The CDR3 loop reads CSASLSGQGPHEQYF. Here the CDR3 DNA reads TGCAGTGCTTCCCTCTCCGGACAGGGCCCCCACGAGCAGTACTTC.

The sample holds many counts of this clonotype. The chain uses TRBV29-1 and TRBJ2-2, with TRBD1 matching over 11 bases. Per the germline V gene, CDR1 is SQVTM and CDR2 is ANQGSEA. This CDR3 region has 17 residues. V shed 5 bases and J 5 bases; nucleotides not matched to a gene: 13. CDR3 in DNA: TGCAGCGTTCACAATAGCGGACAGGGGGCAAATACCGGGGAGCTGTTTTTT. Amino acids: CSVHNSGQGANTGELFF.

The chain carries TRBV2 and TRBJ2-3; 7 nucleotides line up with TRBD2. Per germline, CDR1 SNHLY and CDR2 FYNNEI. This CDR3 region has 13 residues. V shed 5 bases, J shed 11 bases, and the junction held 10 bases outside the gene matches. The CDR3 protein is CASSQPQRGVQYF. The CDR3 coding sequence is TGTGCCAGCAGTCAACCGCAGCGGGGTGTGCAGTATTTT.